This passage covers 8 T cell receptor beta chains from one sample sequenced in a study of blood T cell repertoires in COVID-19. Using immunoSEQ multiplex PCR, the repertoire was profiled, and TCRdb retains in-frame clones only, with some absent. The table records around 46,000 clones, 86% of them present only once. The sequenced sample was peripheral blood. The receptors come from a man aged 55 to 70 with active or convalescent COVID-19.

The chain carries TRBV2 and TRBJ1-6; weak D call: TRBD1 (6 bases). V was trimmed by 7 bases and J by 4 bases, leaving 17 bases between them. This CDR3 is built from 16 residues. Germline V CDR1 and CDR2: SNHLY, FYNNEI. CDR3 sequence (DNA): TGTGCCAGCACCGGGGGGGGCGTAGGATATAATTCACCCCTCCACTTT. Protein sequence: CASTGGGVGYNSPLHF.

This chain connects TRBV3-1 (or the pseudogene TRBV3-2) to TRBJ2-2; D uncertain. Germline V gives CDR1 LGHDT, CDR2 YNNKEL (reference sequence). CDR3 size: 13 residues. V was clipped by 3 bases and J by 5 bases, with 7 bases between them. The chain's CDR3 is CASSQRLTGELFF. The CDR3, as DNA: TGTGCCAGCAGCCAGCGATTGACCGGGGAGCTGTTTTTT.

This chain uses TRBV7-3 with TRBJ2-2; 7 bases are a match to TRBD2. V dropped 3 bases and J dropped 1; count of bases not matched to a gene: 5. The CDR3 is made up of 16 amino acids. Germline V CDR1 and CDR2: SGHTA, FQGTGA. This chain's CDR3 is CASSFRGGENTGELFF. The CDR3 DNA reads TGTGCCAGCAGCTTTCGCGGGGGAGAGAACACCGGGGAGCTGTTTTTT. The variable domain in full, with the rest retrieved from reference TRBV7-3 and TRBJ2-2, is GAGVSQTPSNKVTEKGKYVELRCDPISGHTALYWYRQSLGQGPEFLIYFQGTGAADDSGLPNDRFFAVRPEGSVSTLKIQRTERGDSAVYLCASSFRGGENTGELFFGEGSRLTVL.

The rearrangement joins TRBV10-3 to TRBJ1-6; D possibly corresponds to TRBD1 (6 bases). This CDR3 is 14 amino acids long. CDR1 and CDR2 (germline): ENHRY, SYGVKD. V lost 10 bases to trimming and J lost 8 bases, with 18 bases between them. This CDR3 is CATTLRGGDSPLHF. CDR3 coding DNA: TGTGCCACCACCCTCAGGGGCGGCGATTCACCCCTCCACTTT.

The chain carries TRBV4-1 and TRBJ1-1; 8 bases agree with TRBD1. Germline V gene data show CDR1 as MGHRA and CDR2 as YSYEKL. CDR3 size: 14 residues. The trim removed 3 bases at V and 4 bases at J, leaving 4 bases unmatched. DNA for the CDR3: TGCGCCAGCAGCCAGCCAGGGGGCCTCACTGAAGCTTTCTTT. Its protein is CASSQPGGLTEAFF.

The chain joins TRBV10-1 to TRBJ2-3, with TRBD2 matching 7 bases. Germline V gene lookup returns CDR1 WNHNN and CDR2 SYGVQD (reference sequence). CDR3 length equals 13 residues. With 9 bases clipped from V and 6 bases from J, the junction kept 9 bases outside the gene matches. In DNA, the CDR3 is TGCGCCAGTAGGGAGGGCCCCTGGGATACGCAGTATTTT. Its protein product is CASREGPWDTQYF.

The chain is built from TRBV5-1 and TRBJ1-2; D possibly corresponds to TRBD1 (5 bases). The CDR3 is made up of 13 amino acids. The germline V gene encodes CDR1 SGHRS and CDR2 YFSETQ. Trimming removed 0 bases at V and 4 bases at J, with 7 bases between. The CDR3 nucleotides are TGCGCCAGCAGCTTGGGACAGAGCTATGGCTACACCTTC. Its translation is CASSLGQSYGYTF.

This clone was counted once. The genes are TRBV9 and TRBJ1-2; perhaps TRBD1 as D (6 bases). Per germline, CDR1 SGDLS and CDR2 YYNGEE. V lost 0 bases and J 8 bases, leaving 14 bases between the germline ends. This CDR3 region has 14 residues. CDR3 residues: CASSVEGDTEGYTF. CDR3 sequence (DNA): TGTGCCAGCAGCGTAGAGGGGGACACGGAAGGCTACACCTTC.